This T cell receptor (beta chain) was captured in a study of cytomegalovirus exposure and HLA in healthy donors. The PCR contained 60 Vbeta and 13 Jbeta primers. Profiled with immunoSEQ multiplex PCR; TCRdb holds only in-frame clones, not every one. The sample has around 150,000 clones; around 90% are singletons. Trimming left V 4 bases short and J 4 bases short, with 14 bases between. Germline V CDR1 and CDR2: LNHDA, SQIVND (reference sequence). There are 15 residues in the CDR3. Notes on the study in general: A later analysis linked a missense DCLRE1C variant to TCR beta V- and J-gene trimming. In a later analysis, most CMV-associated TCR beta chains appeared HLA-restricted. Some TCR beta chains (164 of them) were listed as cytomegalovirus-associated.

Turning to this clone: As yet, its antigen is unknown.

This TCR came from a middle-aged woman in good health and CMV-seronegative. Specimen: PBMCs. This chain uses TRBV19 with TRBJ1-5; D is unresolved. In nucleotides, the CDR3 is TGTGCCAGTAGTAAGAACATCCGGGATAATCAGCCCCAGCATTTT. Its translation is CASSKNIRDNQPQHF.